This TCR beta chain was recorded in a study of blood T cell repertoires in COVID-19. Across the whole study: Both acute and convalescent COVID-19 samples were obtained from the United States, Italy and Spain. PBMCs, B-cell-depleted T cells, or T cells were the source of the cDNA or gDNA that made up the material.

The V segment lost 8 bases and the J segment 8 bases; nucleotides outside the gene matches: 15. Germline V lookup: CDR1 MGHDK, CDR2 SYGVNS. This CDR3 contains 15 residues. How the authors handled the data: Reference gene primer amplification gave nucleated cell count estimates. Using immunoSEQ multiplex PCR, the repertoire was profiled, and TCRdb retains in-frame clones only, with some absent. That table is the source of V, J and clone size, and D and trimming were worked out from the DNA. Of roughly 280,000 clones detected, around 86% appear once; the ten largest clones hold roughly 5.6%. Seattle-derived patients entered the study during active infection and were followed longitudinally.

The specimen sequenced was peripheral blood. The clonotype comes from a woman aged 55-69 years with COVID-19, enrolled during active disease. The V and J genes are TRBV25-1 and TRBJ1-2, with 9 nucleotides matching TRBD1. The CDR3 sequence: CASQFPGQGVEGYTF. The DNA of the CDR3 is TGTGCCAGCCAGTTTCCGGGACAGGGCGTGGAAGGCTACACCTTC.